Following are 27 T cell receptor beta chains from one sample sequenced in a study of human T cells and chemical hapten exposure. The sample's time point: patch test 1, 2 weeks after DPC sensitization. Treatment of the sample: therapeutic diphenylcyclopropenone sensitization with weekly scalp DPC. TCRdb re-called the RACE reads through MiXCR, storing one row per CDR3 protein. The sample records roughly 72,000 distinct CDR3 sequences, 10% being singletons. Specimen: whole blood, collected in connection with sensitization to the hapten diphenylcyclopropenone (DPC). The receptor set was obtained from a woman in her fifties or sixties with alopecia areata. Some clones in this sample may be carry-over from other donors' samples.

This clonotype has a handful of counts. V is TRBV5-1 and J is TRBJ2-1; 13 bases map to TRBD2. The CDR3 contains 18 residues. J gave up 0 bases and V 2 bases, and 5 bases lay outside the gene matches. CDR1 SGHRS and CDR2 YFSETQ come from the germline V gene. In DNA form, the CDR3 reads TGCGCCAGCAGCTTTTGGACTAGCGGGAGCATCTCCTACAATGAGCAGTTCTTC. Translating it yields CASSFWTSGSISYNEQFF.

The genes are TRBV10-3 and TRBJ2-1, with D perhaps matching TRBD1 (5 bases). The CDR3 runs to 13 residues. Germline V gene sequence: CDR1 ENHRY, CDR2 SYGVKD. The V and J ends lost 2 bases and 4 bases respectively, with 6 bases between them. The CDR3 spells CAISEDSYNEQFF. In DNA form, the CDR3 reads TGTGCCATCAGTGAGGACAGTTACAATGAGCAGTTCTTC.

This clonotype turned up a few times. This chain links TRBV27 with TRBJ1-5; 9 bases are shared with TRBD1. Germline V CDR1 and CDR2: MNHEY, SMNVEV (reference sequence). After removal of 1 base from V and 4 bases from J, the junction contained 2 bases not matched to a gene. The CDR3 spans 15 residues. CDR3 nucleotide sequence: TGTGCCAGCAGTTTATTGGGACAGGGTAATCAGCCCCAGCATTTT. Protein sequence: CASSLLGQGNQPQHF.

This clonotype was seen ten or more times. This chain connects TRBV18 to TRBJ1-2; maybe TRBD1 (5 bases). The CDR3 length is 17 residues. Germline V lookup: CDR1 KGHSH, CDR2 LQKENI. Trimming took 0 bases from V and 1 from J, leaving 15 bases between them. CDR3 sequence (DNA): TGTGCCAGCTCACCACCGGTGTGGGGGAGGAGTAACTATGGCTACACCTTC. Protein product: CASSPPVWGRSNYGYTF.

This clonotype occurred a few times. This chain joins TRBV6-2 or TRBV6-3 and TRBJ2-1, with D maybe TRBD2 (6 bases). V was pared by 0 bases and J by 7 bases, with 13 bases between. This CDR3 contains 15 residues. Germline assignment: CDR1 MNHEY and CDR2 SVGEGT. In nucleotides, the CDR3 is TGTGCCAGCAGTTACTCGCGAGGGCTAGCGAATGAGCAGTTCTTC. It yields the protein CASSYSRGLANEQFF.

V is TRBV28 and J is TRBJ2-5; D perhaps matches TRBD1 (8 bases). V gave up 6 bases and J gave up 6 bases, with 20 bases separating them. This CDR3 is 15 amino acids long. The germline V gene encodes CDR1 MDHEN and CDR2 SYDVKM. The CDR3, as DNA: TGTGCCAGCAGCGCCGCAGGGGGCGGGAGAAAGACCCAGTACTTC. This encodes CASSAAGGGRKTQYF.

This chain joins TRBV28 and TRBJ1-1, with D possibly matching TRBD1 (6 bases). CDR1 and CDR2 (germline): MDHEN, SYDVKM. The CDR3 has 12 residues. V shed 6 bases and J shed 5 bases, with 10 bases lying between them. The CDR3 bases are TGTGCCAGCAGGTCAACAGGGACTGAAGCTTTCTTT. This translates into CASRSTGTEAFF.

A few counts support this clonotype. The gene calls are TRBV20-1 and TRBJ2-3, with D perhaps TRBD2 (6 bases). Germline V CDR1 and CDR2: DFQATT, SNEGSKA (reference sequence). V was pared by 3 bases and J by 4 bases, with 14 bases between. The CDR3 loop spans 14 amino acids. CDR3 in amino acids: CSARISGTSDTQYF. Here the CDR3 DNA reads TGCAGTGCTAGGATTAGCGGAACGTCAGATACGCAGTATTTT.

This clonotype was seen ten or more times. The chain couples TRBV6-1 to TRBJ1-5, with D possibly matching TRBD1 (6 bases). CDR1 and CDR2 from the germline V gene are MNHNS and SASEGT. V dropped 7 bases and J dropped 1 base, with 14 bases sitting between them. The CDR3 is made up of 15 amino acids. CDR3 in amino acids: CASTLGGLSNQPQHF. The CDR3 DNA reads TGTGCCAGCACCCTAGGGGGATTAAGCAATCAGCCCCAGCATTTT.

This clonotype was seen only a few times. The rearrangement uses TRBV29-1 and TRBJ2-3; no clear D. Germline CDR1 and CDR2: SQVTM and ANQGSEA. The CDR3 length is 9 residues. The V and J ends lost 6 bases and 4 bases respectively, with 2 bases between them. The CDR3 region has the DNA TGCAGCGTCTCAGATACGCAGTATTTT. Encoded protein: CSVSDTQYF.

This clonotype occurred a few times. The chain joins TRBV11-2 to TRBJ2-3; D not certain. Germline lookup yields CDR1 SGHAT and CDR2 FQNNGV. V lost 6 bases and J lost 5, with 12 bases in between. The length of the CDR3 is 13 residues. The CDR3 sequence: CASSRIRRDTQYF. DNA for the CDR3: TGTGCCAGCAGTAGAATAAGACGAGATACGCAGTATTTT.

V usage is TRBV29-1 and J usage is TRBJ2-2; no definite D call. CDR3 length equals 13 residues. Trimming stripped 4 bases from V and 5 bases from J, with 11 bases between. CDR1 is SQVTM, CDR2 ANQGSEA, per germline. CDR3 amino acids: CSVGRAGTGELFF. In DNA, the CDR3 is TGCAGCGTTGGCCGAGCAGGTACCGGGGAGCTGTTTTTT.

The CDR3 DNA reads as TGTGCCAGCAGTCGACAGGGGCAGGGCTATGGCTACACCTTC. Translated: CASSRQGQGYGYTF. This chain connects TRBV12-3 or TRBV12-4 to TRBJ1-2; 8 bases are a match to TRBD1. This CDR3 region has 14 residues. With 5 bases clipped from V and 4 bases from J, the junction kept 6 bases outside the gene matches.

A few counts support this clonotype. V gene TRBV12-5 combines with J gene TRBJ2-5; a weak D match, TRBD1 (5 bases). Trimming removed 6 bases at V and 1 base at J, with 15 bases between. CDR3 length: 15 residues. Germline values: CDR1 LGHNT, CDR2 FRNRAP. CDR3 DNA: TGTGCTAGTGGCAAACAGGTCCTCTTCCAAGAGACCCAGTACTTC. It yields the protein CASGKQVLFQETQYF.

This clonotype was observed many times. The rearrangement links TRBV25-1 to TRBJ1-6; possibly TRBD1 for D (6 bases). The CDR3 has 15 residues. V was cut by 2 bases and J by 5 bases, with 10 bases left in between. Looked up from germline, CDR1 is MGHDK and CDR2 is SYGVNS. CDR3: CASSELRGNNSPLHF. The CDR3 nucleotides are TGTGCCAGCAGTGAACTCAGGGGAAATAATTCACCCCTCCACTTT. Variable domain in full (rest from reference TRBV25-1 and TRBJ1-6): EADIYQTPRYLVIGTGKKITLECSQTMGHDKMYWYQQDPGMELHLIHYSYGVNSTEKGDLSSESTVSRIRTEHFPLTLESARPSHTSQYLCASSELRGNNSPLHFGNGTRLTVT.

CDR3: CASSLRLARNEQFF. The CDR3 DNA is TGTGCCAGCAGCTTAAGGCTAGCGAGGAATGAGCAGTTCTTC. This chain links TRBV7-2 with TRBJ2-1, with D possibly being TRBD2 (6 bases). The CDR3 length is 14 residues. V lost 2 bases to trimming and J lost 7 bases, with 12 bases between them. Per the germline V gene, CDR1 is SGHTA and CDR2 is FQGNSA. Combining the CDR3 with reference TRBV7-2 and TRBJ2-1 gives the whole variable domain GAGVSQSPSNKVTEKGKDVELRCDPISGHTALYWYRQSLGQGLEFLIYFQGNSAPDKSGLPSDRFSAERTGGSVSTLTIQRTQQEDSAVYLCASSLRLARNEQFFGPGTRLTVL.

The table lists this clonotype with a few counts. This chain connects TRBV28 to TRBJ1-4, with D uncertain. CDR1 is MDHEN, CDR2 SYDVKM, per germline. The CDR3 covers 14 residues. Trimming cost V 6 bases and J 5 bases, with 13 bases left between them. The CDR3, as DNA: TGTGCCAGCAGCTCGACGTCGGGAAATGAAAAACTGTTTTTT. It yields the protein CASSSTSGNEKLFF.

The rearrangement links TRBV28 to TRBJ2-7, with 15 nucleotides matching TRBD2. Germline CDR1 reads MDHEN; CDR2 reads SYDVKM. The CDR3 loop spans 15 amino acids. Trimming removed 4 bases from V and 7 bases from J; junction bases left unmatched: 5. The CDR3 coding sequence is TGTGCCAGCAGTTCCGGACTAGCGGGAGGGTATGAGCAGTACTTC. It codes for CASSSGLAGGYEQYF.

The rearrangement links TRBV28 to TRBJ2-4; D ambiguous. Germline V lookup: CDR1 MDHEN, CDR2 SYDVKM. The CDR3 is 17 residues long. V dropped 5 bases and J dropped 0 bases, with 17 bases sitting between them. In nucleotides, the CDR3 is TGTGCCAGCAGTCTAATCCCCCGAACTTTAGCCAAAAACATTCAGTACTTC. Its protein is CASSLIPRTLAKNIQYF.

The chain has TRBV14 and TRBJ2-1, with D hard to call. This CDR3 has 14 amino acids. The ends were cut back, 4 bases at V and 3 bases at J, with 10 bases in the middle. CDR1 is SGHDN, CDR2 FVKESK, per germline. CDR3 in DNA: TGTGCCAGCAGCCGTGTAGCCCGCTACAATGAGCAGTTCTTC. It is translated as CASSRVARYNEQFF.

This clonotype was picked up a small number of times. This chain connects TRBV20-1 to TRBJ1-3; D is ambiguous. Germline CDR1 DFQATT, CDR2 SNEGSKA (reference sequence). The germline V and J ends were trimmed by 1 base and 3 bases, with 13 bases remaining between them. There are 15 residues in the CDR3. As DNA, the CDR3 is TGCAGTGCTAGAGGGATAGGGCAGTTTGGAAACACCATATATTTT. Translated: CSARGIGQFGNTIYF.

In its sample, this clonotype was seen once. V gene TRBV18 combines with J gene TRBJ2-7, with 9 bases aligning to TRBD2. This CDR3 comprises 14 residues. Germline CDR1 and CDR2: KGHSH and LQKENI. J lost 6 bases, V lost 6 bases, and 9 bases had no gene match. The DNA of the CDR3 is TGTGCCAGCTCCCCGGGACTAGCCCTTTCCGAGCAGTACTTC. It codes for CASSPGLALSEQYF.

The chain is built from TRBV4-2 and TRBJ2-5; 9 positions match TRBD2. The germline gives CDR1 LGHNA, CDR2 YNFKEQ. The length of the CDR3 is 15 residues. J lost 5 bases, V lost 0 bases, and 4 bases had no gene match. This chain's CDR3 is CASSQEGTSSETQYF. The CDR3 DNA reads TGTGCCAGCAGCCAAGAGGGGACTAGCTCGGAGACCCAGTACTTC.

This clonotype was observed many times. V gene TRBV28 combines with J gene TRBJ2-5; 7 bases are shared with TRBD1. Trimming at V came to 5 bases and at J to 4 bases, leaving 7 bases not matched to a gene. The CDR3 is 14 amino acids. Germline V gives CDR1 MDHEN, CDR2 SYDVKM. The CDR3 coding sequence is TGTGCCAGCAGTGTAACAGGGGCCCTAGAGACCCAGTACTTC. This gives the protein CASSVTGALETQYF.

This chain connects TRBV5-1 to TRBJ2-2; TRBD1 is a possible D gene (5 bases). The germline V and J ends were trimmed by 5 bases and 4 bases, with 9 bases remaining between them. The CDR3 runs 13 residues. Germline V gives CDR1 SGHRS, CDR2 YFSETQ. The CDR3 spells CASSPTVTGELFF. The CDR3 DNA follows: TGCGCCAGCAGTCCGACAGTCACCGGGGAGCTGTTTTTT. Using reference TRBV5-1 and TRBJ2-2 for the parts outside the CDR3, the full variable domain is KAGVTQTPRYLIKTRGQQVTLSCSPISGHRSVSWYQQTPGQGLQFLFEYFSETQRNKGNFPGRFSGRQFSNSRSEMNVSTLELGDSALYLCASSPTVTGELFFGEGSRLTVL.

The V call is TRBV29-1, the J call TRBJ1-4; 8 positions agree with TRBD1. J gave up 8 bases and V 6 bases, and 11 bases lay outside the gene matches. CDR3 length: 14 amino acids. Germline values: CDR1 SQVTM, CDR2 ANQGSEA. CDR3 in DNA: TGCAGCGTATGGACAGGGTTTAATAAAGAAAAACTGTTTTTT. It specifies CSVWTGFNKEKLFF. Looking up the rest from reference TRBV29-1 and TRBJ1-4 gives the full variable domain: SAVISQKPSRDICQRGTSLTIQCQVDSQVTMMFWYRQQPGQSLTLIATANQGSEATYESGFVIDKFPISRPNLTFSTLTVSNMSPEDSSIYLCSVWTGFNKEKLFFGSGTQLSVL.

This clonotype was observed a handful of times. This rearrangement joins TRBV9 to TRBJ2-2; D unresolved. CDR3 size: 15 residues. Deletions cut 0 bases from V and 8 bases from J, with 14 bases between. The germline V gene encodes CDR1 SGDLS and CDR2 YYNGEE. The CDR3 spells CASSVESVNSGELFF. Written as DNA, the CDR3 is TGTGCCAGCAGCGTAGAGTCGGTCAATTCGGGGGAGCTGTTTTTT.